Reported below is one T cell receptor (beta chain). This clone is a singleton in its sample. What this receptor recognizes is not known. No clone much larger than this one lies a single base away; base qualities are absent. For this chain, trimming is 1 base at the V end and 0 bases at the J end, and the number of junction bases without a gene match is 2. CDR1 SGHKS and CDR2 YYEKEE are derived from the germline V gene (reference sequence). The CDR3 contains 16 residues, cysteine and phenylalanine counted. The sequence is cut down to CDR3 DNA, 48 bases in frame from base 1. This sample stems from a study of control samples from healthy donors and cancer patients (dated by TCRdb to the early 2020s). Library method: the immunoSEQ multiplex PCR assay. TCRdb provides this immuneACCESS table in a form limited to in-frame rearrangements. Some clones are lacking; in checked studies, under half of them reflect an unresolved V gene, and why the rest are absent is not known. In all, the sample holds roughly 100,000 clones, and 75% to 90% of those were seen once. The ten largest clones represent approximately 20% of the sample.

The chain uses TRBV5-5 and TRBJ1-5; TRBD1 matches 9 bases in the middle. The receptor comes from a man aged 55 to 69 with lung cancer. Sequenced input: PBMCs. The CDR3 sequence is CASSLWDRVSNQPQHF. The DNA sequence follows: TGTGCCAGCAGCTTGTGGGACAGGGTTAGCAATCAGCCCCAGCATTTT.